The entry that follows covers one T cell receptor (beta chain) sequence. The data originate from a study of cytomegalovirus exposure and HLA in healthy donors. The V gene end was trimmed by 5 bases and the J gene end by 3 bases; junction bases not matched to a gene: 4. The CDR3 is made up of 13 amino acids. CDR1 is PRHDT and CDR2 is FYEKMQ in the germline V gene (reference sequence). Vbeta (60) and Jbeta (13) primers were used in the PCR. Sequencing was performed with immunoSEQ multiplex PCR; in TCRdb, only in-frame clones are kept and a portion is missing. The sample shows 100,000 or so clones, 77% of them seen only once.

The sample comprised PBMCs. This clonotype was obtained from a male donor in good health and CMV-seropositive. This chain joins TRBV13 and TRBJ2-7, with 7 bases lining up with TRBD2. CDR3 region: CASSLRGDYEQYF. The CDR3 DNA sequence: TGTGCCAGCAGCCTCCGGGGGGACTACGAGCAGTACTTC.